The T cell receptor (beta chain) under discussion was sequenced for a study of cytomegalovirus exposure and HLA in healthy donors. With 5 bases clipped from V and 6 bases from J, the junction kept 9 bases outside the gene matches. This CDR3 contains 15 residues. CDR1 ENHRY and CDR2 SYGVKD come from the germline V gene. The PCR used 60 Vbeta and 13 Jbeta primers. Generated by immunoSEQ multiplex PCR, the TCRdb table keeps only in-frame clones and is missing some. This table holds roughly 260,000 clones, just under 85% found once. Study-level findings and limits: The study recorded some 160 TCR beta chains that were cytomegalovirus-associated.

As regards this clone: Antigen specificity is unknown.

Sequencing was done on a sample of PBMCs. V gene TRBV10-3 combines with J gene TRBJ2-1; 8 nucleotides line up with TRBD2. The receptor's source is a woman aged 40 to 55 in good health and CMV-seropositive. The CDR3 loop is CAISLREGPGNEQFF. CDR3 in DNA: TGTGCCATCAGTTTACGGGAGGGCCCCGGCAATGAGCAGTTCTTC.